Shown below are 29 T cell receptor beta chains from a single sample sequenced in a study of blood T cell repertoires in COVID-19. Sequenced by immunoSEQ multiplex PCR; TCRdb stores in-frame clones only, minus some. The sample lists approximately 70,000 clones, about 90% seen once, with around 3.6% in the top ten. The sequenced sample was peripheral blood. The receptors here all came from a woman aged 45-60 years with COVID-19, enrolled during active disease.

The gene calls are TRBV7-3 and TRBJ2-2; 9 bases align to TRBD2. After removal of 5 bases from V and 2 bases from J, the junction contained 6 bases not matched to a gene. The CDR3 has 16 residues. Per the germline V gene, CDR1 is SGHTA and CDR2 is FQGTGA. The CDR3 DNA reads TGTGCCAGCAGCCCCCAGCGGGAGGAAAACACCGGGGAGCTGTTTTTT. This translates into CASSPQREENTGELFF. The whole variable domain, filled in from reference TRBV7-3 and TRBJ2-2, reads GAGVSQTPSNKVTEKGKYVELRCDPISGHTALYWYRQSLGQGPEFLIYFQGTGAADDSGLPNDRFFAVRPEGSVSTLKIQRTERGDSAVYLCASSPQREENTGELFFGEGSRLTVL.

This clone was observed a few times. In DNA form, the CDR3 reads TGTGCCAGCAGCGTATCGGGTATCTACACCTTC. Its protein is CASSVSGIYTF. The V gene is TRBV9, the J gene TRBJ1-2; D is undetermined. Between the trimmed V and J ends, which lost 1 base and 10 bases, there was a span of 8 bases. Germline CDR1 and CDR2: SGDLS and YYNGEE. The CDR3 spans 11 residues.

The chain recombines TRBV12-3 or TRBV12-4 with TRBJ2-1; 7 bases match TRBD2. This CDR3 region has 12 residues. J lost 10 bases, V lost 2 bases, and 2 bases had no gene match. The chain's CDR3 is CASSLPRGEQFF. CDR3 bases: TGTGCCAGCAGTTTACCGCGGGGGGAGCAGTTCTTC.

DNA of the CDR3: TGCGCCAGCAGCTTGGAGGGAGGCTATGGCTACACCTTC. It yields the protein CASSLEGGYGYTF. J is TRBJ1-2 and V is TRBV5-1; unclear D gene. With 0 bases removed from V and 4 bases from J, the gap between germline ends came to 7 bases. CDR3 length equals 13 residues. Germline-derived CDR1 and CDR2 are SGHRS and YFSETQ.

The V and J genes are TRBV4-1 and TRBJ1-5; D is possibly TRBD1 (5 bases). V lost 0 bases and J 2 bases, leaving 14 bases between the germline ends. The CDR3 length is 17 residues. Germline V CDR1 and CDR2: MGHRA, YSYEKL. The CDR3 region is CASSQEVGAGGNQPQHF. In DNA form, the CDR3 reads TGCGCCAGCAGCCAAGAGGTAGGGGCAGGTGGCAATCAGCCCCAGCATTTT.

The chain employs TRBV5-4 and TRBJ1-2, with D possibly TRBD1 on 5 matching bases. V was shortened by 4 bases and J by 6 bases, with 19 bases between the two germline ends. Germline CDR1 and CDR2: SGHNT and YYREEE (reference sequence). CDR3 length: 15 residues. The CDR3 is CASSPSSGSGNGYTF. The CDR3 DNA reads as TGTGCCAGCAGCCCCTCCTCCGGGTCAGGGAATGGCTACACCTTC.

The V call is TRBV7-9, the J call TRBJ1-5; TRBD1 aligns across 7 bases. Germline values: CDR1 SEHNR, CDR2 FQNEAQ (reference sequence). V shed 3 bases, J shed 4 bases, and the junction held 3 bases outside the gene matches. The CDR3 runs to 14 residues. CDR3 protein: CASSLGQPNQPQHF. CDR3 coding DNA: TGTGCCAGCAGCTTGGGACAGCCGAATCAGCCCCAGCATTTT.

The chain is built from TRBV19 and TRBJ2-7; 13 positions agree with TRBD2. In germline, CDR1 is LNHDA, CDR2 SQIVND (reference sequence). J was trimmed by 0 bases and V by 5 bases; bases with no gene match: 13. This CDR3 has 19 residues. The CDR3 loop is CASSLRLAGGYSSSYEQYF. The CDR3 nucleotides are TGTGCCAGTAGTCTTCGACTAGCGGGAGGATACTCGAGCTCCTACGAGCAGTACTTC.

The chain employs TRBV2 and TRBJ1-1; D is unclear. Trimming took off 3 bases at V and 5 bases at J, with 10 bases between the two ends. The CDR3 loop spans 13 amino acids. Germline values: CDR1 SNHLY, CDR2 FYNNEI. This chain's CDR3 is CASSEGDRTEAFF. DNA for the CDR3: TGTGCCAGCAGTGAGGGAGATAGGACTGAAGCTTTCTTT.

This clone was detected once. CDR3 residues: CASSDSTNQPQHF. The CDR3 region has the DNA TGTGCCAGCAGTGATTCGACTAATCAGCCCCAGCATTTT. This chain joins TRBV6-1 and TRBJ1-5; the D is unclear. Trimming cost V 3 bases and J 4 bases, with 7 bases left between them. Germline CDR1 is MNHNS and CDR2 is SASEGT. The CDR3 runs to 13 residues.

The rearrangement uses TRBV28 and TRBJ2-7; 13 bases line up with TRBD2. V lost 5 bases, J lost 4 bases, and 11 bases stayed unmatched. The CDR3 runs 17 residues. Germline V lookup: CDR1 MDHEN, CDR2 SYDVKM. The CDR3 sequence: CASSIRTGLAGVYEQYF. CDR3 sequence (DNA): TGTGCCAGCAGTATACGTACCGGACTAGCGGGAGTGTACGAGCAGTACTTC.

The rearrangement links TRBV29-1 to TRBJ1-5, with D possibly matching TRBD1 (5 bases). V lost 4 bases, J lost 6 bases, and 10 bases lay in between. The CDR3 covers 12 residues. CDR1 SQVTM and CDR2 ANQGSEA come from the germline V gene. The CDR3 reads CSVASDSQPQHF. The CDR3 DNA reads TGCAGCGTTGCGTCCGACAGTCAGCCCCAGCATTTT.

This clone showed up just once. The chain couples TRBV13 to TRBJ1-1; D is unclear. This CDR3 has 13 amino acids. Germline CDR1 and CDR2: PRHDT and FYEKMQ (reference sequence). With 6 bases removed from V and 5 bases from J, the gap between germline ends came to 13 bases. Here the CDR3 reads CASRRRGETEAFF. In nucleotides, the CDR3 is TGTGCCAGCAGACGACGCGGTGAGACTGAAGCTTTCTTT. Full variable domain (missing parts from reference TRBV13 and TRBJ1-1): AAGVIQSPRHLIKEKRETATLKCYPIPRHDTVYWYQQGPGQDPQFLISFYEKMQSDKGSIPDRFSAQQFSDYHSELNMSSLELGDSALYFCASRRRGETEAFFGQGTRLTVV.

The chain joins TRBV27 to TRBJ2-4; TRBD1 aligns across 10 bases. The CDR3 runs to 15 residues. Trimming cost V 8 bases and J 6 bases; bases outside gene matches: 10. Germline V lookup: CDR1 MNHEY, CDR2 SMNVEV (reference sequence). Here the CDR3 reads CASGQGQGGGNIQYF. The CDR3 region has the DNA TGTGCCAGCGGACAAGGACAGGGGGGCGGAAACATTCAGTACTTC.

The CDR3 region is CATSIRGTSLYNEQFF. CDR3 in DNA: TGTGCCACCAGCATCCGGGGGACTAGCCTTTACAATGAGCAGTTCTTC. The J gene is TRBJ2-1, the V gene TRBV15, with TRBD2 matching over 9 bases. This CDR3 is built from 16 residues. Germline values: CDR1 LNHNV, CDR2 YYDKDF (reference sequence). J gave up 4 bases and V 4 bases, and 8 bases lay outside the gene matches.

CDR3 coding DNA: TGTGCCAGCAGCTTAAAGCGGCCCTCCTACAATGAGCAGTTCTTC. It translates to CASSLKRPSYNEQFF. This rearrangement joins TRBV11-3 to TRBJ2-1; the D gene is possibly TRBD2 (5 bases). Trimming removed 2 bases at V and 0 bases at J, with 8 bases between. Germline CDR1 and CDR2: SGHNT and YENEEA. The CDR3 runs 15 residues.

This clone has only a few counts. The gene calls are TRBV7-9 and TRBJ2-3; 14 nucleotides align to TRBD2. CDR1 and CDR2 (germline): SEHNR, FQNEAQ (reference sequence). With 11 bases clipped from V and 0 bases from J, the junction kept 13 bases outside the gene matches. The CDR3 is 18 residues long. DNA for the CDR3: TGTGCCCTAACTCAGACTAGCGGGAGGGCCCCTAGCACAGATACGCAGTATTTT. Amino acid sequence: CALTQTSGRAPSTDTQYF.

CDR3 bases: TGTGCCAGCAGCATAACTAGCGGGAGTATCTACGAGCAGTACTTC. Its translation: CASSITSGSIYEQYF. The chain is built from TRBV7-6 and TRBJ2-7; 11 bases agree with TRBD2. With 5 bases clipped from V and 3 bases from J, the junction kept 6 bases outside the gene matches. The CDR3 spans 15 residues. The germline V gene has CDR1 SGHVS and CDR2 FNYEAQ.

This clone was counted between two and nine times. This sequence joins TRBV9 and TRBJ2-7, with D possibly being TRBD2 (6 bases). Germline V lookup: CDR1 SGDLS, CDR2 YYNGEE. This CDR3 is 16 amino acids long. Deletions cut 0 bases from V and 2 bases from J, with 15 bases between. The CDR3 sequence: CASSVVVADPTYEQYF. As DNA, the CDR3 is TGTGCCAGCAGCGTAGTGGTAGCGGACCCCACCTACGAGCAGTACTTC.

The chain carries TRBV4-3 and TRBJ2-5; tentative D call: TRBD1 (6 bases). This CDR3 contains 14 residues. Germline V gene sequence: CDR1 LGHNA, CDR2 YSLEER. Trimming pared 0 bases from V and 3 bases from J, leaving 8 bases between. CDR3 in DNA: TGCGCCAGCAGCCAAGAATGGACAGAAGAGACCCAGTACTTC. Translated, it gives CASSQEWTEETQYF.

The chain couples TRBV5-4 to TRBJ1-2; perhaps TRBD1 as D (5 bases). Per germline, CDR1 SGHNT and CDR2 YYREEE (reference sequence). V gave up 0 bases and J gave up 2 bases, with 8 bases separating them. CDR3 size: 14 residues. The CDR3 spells CASSLDRGNYGYTF. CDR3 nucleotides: TGTGCCAGCAGCTTGGATCGGGGGAACTATGGCTACACCTTC.

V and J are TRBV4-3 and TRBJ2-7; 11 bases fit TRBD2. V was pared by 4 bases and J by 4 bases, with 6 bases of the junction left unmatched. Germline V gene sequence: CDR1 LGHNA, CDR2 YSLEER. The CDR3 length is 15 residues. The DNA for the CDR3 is TGCGCCAGCAGCCGGGGCAGGACTAGCGGGTACGAGCAGTACTTC. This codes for CASSRGRTSGYEQYF.

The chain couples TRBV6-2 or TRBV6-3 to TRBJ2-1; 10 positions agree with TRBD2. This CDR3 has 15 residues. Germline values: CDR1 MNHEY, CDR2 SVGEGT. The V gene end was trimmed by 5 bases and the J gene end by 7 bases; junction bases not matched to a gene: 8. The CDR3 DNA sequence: TGTGCCAGCAGTAACCTACTAGCGGGATTAAATGAGCAGTTCTTC. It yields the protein CASSNLLAGLNEQFF.

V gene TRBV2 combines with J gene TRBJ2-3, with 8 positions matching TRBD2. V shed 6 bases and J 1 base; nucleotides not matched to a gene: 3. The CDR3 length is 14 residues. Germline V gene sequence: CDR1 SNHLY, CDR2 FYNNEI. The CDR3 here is CASRISGGTDTQYF. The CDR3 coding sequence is TGTGCCAGCAGGATTAGCGGGGGCACAGATACGCAGTATTTT.

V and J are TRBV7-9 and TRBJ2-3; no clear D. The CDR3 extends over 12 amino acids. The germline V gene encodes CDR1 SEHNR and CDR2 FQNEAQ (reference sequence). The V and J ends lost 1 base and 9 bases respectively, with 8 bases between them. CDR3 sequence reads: CASSLEVGTQYF. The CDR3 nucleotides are TGTGCCAGCAGCTTAGAGGTGGGCACGCAGTATTTT.

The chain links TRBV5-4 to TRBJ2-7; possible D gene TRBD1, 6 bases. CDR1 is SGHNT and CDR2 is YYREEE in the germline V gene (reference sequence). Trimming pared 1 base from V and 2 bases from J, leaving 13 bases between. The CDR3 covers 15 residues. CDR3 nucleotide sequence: TGTGCCAGCAGCTTGAGTTATAGGGGGACCTACGAGCAGTACTTC. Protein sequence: CASSLSYRGTYEQYF. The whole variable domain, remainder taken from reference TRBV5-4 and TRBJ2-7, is ETGVTQSPTHLIKTRGQQVTLRCSSQSGHNTVSWYQQALGQGPQFIFQYYREEENGRGNFPPRFSGLQFPNYSSELNVNALELDDSALYLCASSLSYRGTYEQYFGPGTRLTVT.

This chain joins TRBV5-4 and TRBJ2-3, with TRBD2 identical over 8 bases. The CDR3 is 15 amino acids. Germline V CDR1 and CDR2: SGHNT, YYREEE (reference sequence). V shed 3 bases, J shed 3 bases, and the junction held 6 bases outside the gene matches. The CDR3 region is CASSSSGSLTDTQYF. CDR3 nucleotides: TGTGCCAGCAGCTCGAGCGGGAGTTTGACAGATACGCAGTATTTT.

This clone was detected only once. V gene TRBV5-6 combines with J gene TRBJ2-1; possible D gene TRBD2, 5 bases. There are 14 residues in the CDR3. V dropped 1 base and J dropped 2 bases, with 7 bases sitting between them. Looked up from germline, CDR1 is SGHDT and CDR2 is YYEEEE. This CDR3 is CASSLTGAYNEQFF. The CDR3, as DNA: TGTGCCAGCAGCTTGACCGGGGCCTACAATGAGCAGTTCTTC.

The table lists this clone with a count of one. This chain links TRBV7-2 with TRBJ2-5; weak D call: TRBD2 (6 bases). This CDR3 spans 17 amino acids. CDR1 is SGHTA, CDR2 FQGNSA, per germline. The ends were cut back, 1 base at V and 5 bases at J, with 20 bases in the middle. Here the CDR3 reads CASSLGTVPGVGETQYF. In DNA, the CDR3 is TGTGCCAGCAGCTTAGGAACGGTCCCGGGGGTCGGCGAGACCCAGTACTTC.